This entry lists 28 T cell receptor beta chains sequenced from one sample in a study of spatial heterogeneity in lung cancer. The time point was: blood at routine non-recurrence follow-up after resection. Unsorted samples of tumor, nontumor lung or frozen PBMC had their whole RNA sequenced. TCRdb used MiXCR to reprocess the 5' RACE reads, holding one entry per CDR3 protein. This sample carries more than 95,000 distinct CDR3 sequences, about 12% of them seen once, and the ten largest clones take roughly 15%. The material was PBMCs, obtained at follow-up. The receptors were gathered from a male donor with early-stage non-small cell lung cancer.

This sequence joins TRBV27 and TRBJ2-5; D gene uncertain. V lost 3 bases and J 1 base, leaving 6 bases between the germline ends. CDR3 length: 13 amino acids. The germline CDR1 and CDR2 sequences are MNHEY and SMNVEV (reference sequence). The CDR3 sequence: CASSFGFQETQYF. The CDR3 DNA reads TGTGCCAGCAGTTTTGGGTTCCAAGAGACCCAGTACTTC.

The table lists this clonotype with many counts. CDR3 region: CASSLGQGSEKLFF. CDR3 nucleotides: TGCGCCAGCAGCCTGGGACAGGGAAGCGAAAAACTGTTTTTT. V gene TRBV4-3 combines with J gene TRBJ1-4; 9 nucleotides align to TRBD1. CDR1 and CDR2 (germline): LGHNA, YSLEER. The CDR3 contains 14 residues. With V trimmed by 4 bases and J by 8 bases, 5 bases remained unmatched.

The rearrangement joins TRBV5-1 to TRBJ2-3; D is undetermined. Per germline, CDR1 SGHRS and CDR2 YFSETQ. There are 12 residues in the CDR3. Trimming took 0 bases from V and 11 from J, leaving 10 bases between them. DNA for the CDR3: TGCGCCAGCAGCTTGGTGATAGCACAGCAGTATTTT. Amino acid sequence: CASSLVIAQQYF.

The chain is built from TRBV12-3 or TRBV12-4 and TRBJ2-1; 7 nucleotides align to TRBD1. The CDR3 is 14 residues long. With V trimmed by 5 bases and J by 6 bases, 7 bases remained unmatched. CDR3 sequence (DNA): TGTGCCAGCAGTAGCCGGGACAGACTCAATGAGCAGTTCTTC. Translating it yields CASSSRDRLNEQFF.

There are a few counts of this clonotype. V usage is TRBV10-2 and J usage is TRBJ1-5; D not resolved. Germline V lookup: CDR1 WSHSY, CDR2 SAAADI. The CDR3 runs to 14 residues. With 11 bases removed from V and 1 base from J, the gap between germline ends came to 15 bases. The chain's CDR3 is CASQPGGSNQPQHF. Written as DNA, the CDR3 is TGCGCCTCCCAGCCCGGAGGGAGCAATCAGCCCCAGCATTTT.

At least ten counts were recorded for this clonotype. CDR3: CASSGQGASGELFF. DNA for the CDR3: TGTGCCAGTAGCGGACAGGGGGCTTCCGGGGAGCTGTTTTTT. The chain employs TRBV19 and TRBJ2-2; TRBD1 agrees at 11 bases. Germline V gene data show CDR1 as LNHDA and CDR2 as SQIVND (reference sequence). V dropped 6 bases and J dropped 6; count of bases not matched to a gene: 3. The CDR3 extends over 14 amino acids.

This chain connects TRBV7-9 to TRBJ1-5; D may be TRBD1 (6 bases). Germline CDR1 and CDR2: SEHNR and FQNEAQ (reference sequence). Trimming took off 5 bases at V and 5 bases at J, with 16 bases between the two ends. This CDR3 is built from 15 residues. In DNA form, the CDR3 reads TGTGCCAGCAGCCCCCGGGGAGGGGGTGATCAGCCCCAGCATTTT. Its protein product is CASSPRGGGDQPQHF.

This clonotype has a handful of counts. The chain carries TRBV10-3 and TRBJ1-1; 7 nucleotides agree with TRBD1. Germline V CDR1 and CDR2: ENHRY, SYGVKD. This CDR3 contains 14 residues. V gave up 5 bases and J gave up 0 bases; unmatched junction bases: 3. CDR3 DNA sequence: TGTGCCATCAGTTTGGGACAGATGAACACTGAAGCTTTCTTT. It translates to CAISLGQMNTEAFF.

The chain couples TRBV12-3 or TRBV12-4 to TRBJ2-7; perhaps TRBD2 as D (6 bases). This CDR3 spans 12 amino acids. The germline V and J ends were trimmed by 8 bases and 3 bases, with 11 bases remaining between them. CDR3 DNA: TGTGCCAGCTGTATGGGGGGCTACGAGCAGTACTTC. Translating it yields CASCMGGYEQYF.

This clonotype was picked up a small number of times. The gene calls are TRBV4-2 and TRBJ2-2; D is possibly TRBD2 (6 bases). Deletions cut 3 bases from V and 7 bases from J, with 9 bases between. Germline V lookup: CDR1 LGHNA, CDR2 YNFKEQ. This CDR3 comprises 13 residues. DNA for the CDR3: TGTGCCAGCAGCCAGAGGGAGGTCGGGGAGCTGTTTTTT. Its protein product is CASSQREVGELFF.

This clonotype turned up a few times. This rearrangement joins TRBV18 to TRBJ2-7; a weak D match, TRBD1 (5 bases). CDR1 and CDR2 (germline): KGHSH, LQKENI. V was shortened by 2 bases and J by 7 bases, with 15 bases between the two germline ends. The CDR3 runs to 14 residues. In DNA, the CDR3 is TGTGCCAGCTCACCAAATCGTCAGGGTGAAGAGCAGTACTTC. Translated: CASSPNRQGEEQYF.

This clonotype was found many times. CDR3 nucleotide sequence: TGCAGTGCGCGGGACAGCGGGGGGGATTCACCCCTCCACTTT. Encoded protein: CSARDSGGDSPLHF. The gene calls are TRBV20-1 and TRBJ1-6; TRBD1 matches 7 bases. The CDR3 length is 14 residues. Germline assignment: CDR1 DFQATT and CDR2 SNEGSKA (reference sequence). V lost 6 bases to trimming and J lost 8 bases; unmatched junction nucleotides: 10.

This clonotype came up many times. V gene TRBV20-1 combines with J gene TRBJ2-1, with D perhaps TRBD2 (5 bases). V was shortened by 6 bases and J by 3 bases, with 12 bases between the two germline ends. The germline V gene encodes CDR1 DFQATT and CDR2 SNEGSKA (reference sequence). This CDR3 contains 13 residues. The CDR3 bases are TGCAGTGCAAATCGGGGAGTCTACAATGAGCAGTTCTTC. Translated: CSANRGVYNEQFF.

V gene TRBV7-2 combines with J gene TRBJ2-7, with 8 nucleotides matching TRBD2. There are 16 residues in the CDR3. CDR1 and CDR2 from the germline V gene are SGHTA and FQGNSA. The ends lost 5 bases at V and 4 bases at J; junction bases unmatched: 13. CDR3 loop: CASSVNLQRGIYEQYF. In nucleotides, the CDR3 is TGTGCCAGCAGCGTAAACCTACAGCGGGGGATTTACGAGCAGTACTTC.

This clonotype was observed a few times. V gene TRBV18 combines with J gene TRBJ1-1; the match to TRBD1 covers 9 bases. CDR1 and CDR2 from the germline V gene are KGHSH and LQKENI. V shed 6 bases and J 1 base; nucleotides not matched to a gene: 9. The length of the CDR3 is 16 residues. The CDR3 sequence is CASSLLPGQGNTEAFF. The CDR3 region has the DNA TGTGCCAGCTCTCTCCTACCGGGACAGGGGAACACTGAAGCTTTCTTT.

In its sample, this clonotype was seen a few times. The chain is built from TRBV6-6 and TRBJ1-1; D is ambiguous. Looked up from germline, CDR1 is MNHNY and CDR2 is SVGAGI (reference sequence). Trimming stripped 3 bases from V and 3 bases from J, with 8 bases between. This CDR3 region has 13 residues. The CDR3 bases are TGTGCCAGCAGTTATAAAGGCGACACTGAAGCTTTCTTT. Translated, it gives CASSYKGDTEAFF.

The gene calls are TRBV12-3 or TRBV12-4 and TRBJ2-2; 7 positions match TRBD2. The V and J ends lost 5 bases and 6 bases, in that order; junction bases with no gene match: 3. This CDR3 has 13 amino acids. CDR3 nucleotide sequence: TGTGCCAGCAGTCTCCGGGAGGCCGGGGAGCTGTTTTTT. This sequence encodes CASSLREAGELFF.

CDR3: CASSLGGSSPYEQYF. The DNA of the CDR3 is TGTGCCAGCAGCTTAGGGGGCTCGTCTCCCTACGAGCAGTACTTC. The rearrangement links TRBV7-3 to TRBJ2-7; possible D gene TRBD1, 6 bases. This CDR3 is built from 15 residues. V gave up 2 bases and J gave up 2 bases, with 13 bases separating them. The germline V gene has CDR1 SGHTA and CDR2 FQGTGA.

The chain uses TRBV4-2 and TRBJ2-1; D might be TRBD2 (7 bases). Trimming removed 0 bases from V and 2 bases from J, with 14 bases in between. Germline CDR1 and CDR2: LGHNA and YNFKEQ. The CDR3 sequence is 17 residues long. CDR3 nucleotides: TGTGCCAGCAGCCAAGACGGAGGGGGGGCCGCCTACAATGAGCAGTTCTTC. This translates into CASSQDGGGAAYNEQFF.

The sample holds many counts of this clonotype. The V call is TRBV20-1, the J call TRBJ2-1, with D unclear. In germline, CDR1 is DFQATT, CDR2 SNEGSKA (reference sequence). The V end lost 3 bases, the J end lost 2 bases, and 8 bases lay between the germline ends. The CDR3 is 13 residues long. CDR3 sequence (DNA): TGCAGTGCTAGTCCGACAACCTACAATGAGCAGTTCTTC. Translation gives CSASPTTYNEQFF.

This clonotype occurred a few times. This chain connects TRBV28 to TRBJ1-5; 9 bases fit TRBD1. Germline V gene data show CDR1 as MDHEN and CDR2 as SYDVKM. V shed 5 bases, J shed 6 bases, and the junction held 8 bases outside the gene matches. There are 15 residues in the CDR3. DNA for the CDR3: TGTGCCAGCAGTCCTGTTACAGGGGGCAGTCAGCCCCAGCATTTT. Residues: CASSPVTGGSQPQHF.

A few counts support this clonotype. The chain joins TRBV20-1 to TRBJ2-7; no clear D gene. Germline CDR1 DFQATT, CDR2 SNEGSKA (reference sequence). V was clipped by 0 bases and J by 2 bases, with 11 bases between them. There are 14 residues in the CDR3. The CDR3 spells CSARDLGDTYEQYF. In DNA form, the CDR3 reads TGCAGTGCTAGAGACCTCGGTGATACCTACGAGCAGTACTTC.

This clonotype was observed a handful of times. V and J are TRBV6-5 and TRBJ1-2; TRBD1 is a possible D gene (5 bases). The CDR3 sequence is 12 residues long. Germline V lookup: CDR1 MNHEY, CDR2 SVGAGI. The V end lost 2 bases, the J end lost 7 bases, and 8 bases lay between the germline ends. In DNA, the CDR3 is TGTGCCAGCAGTTACGGGGGGTCTGGCTACACCTTC. This encodes CASSYGGSGYTF.

This clonotype turned up a few times. The chain recombines TRBV28 with TRBJ2-3; D possibly corresponds to TRBD1 (5 bases). Per germline, CDR1 MDHEN and CDR2 SYDVKM. Trimming pared 7 bases from V and 8 bases from J, leaving 16 bases between. The CDR3 is 13 residues long. The CDR3 protein is CASIKPQGSTQYF. The CDR3, as DNA: TGTGCCAGCATCAAACCCCAGGGTTCTACGCAGTATTTT.

The chain links TRBV11-2 to TRBJ1-3; D ambiguous. This CDR3 contains 17 residues. V dropped 7 bases and J dropped 0 bases, with 19 bases sitting between them. Germline V lookup: CDR1 SGHAT, CDR2 FQNNGV. CDR3 residues: CASTERAGQSSGNTIYF. DNA for the CDR3: TGTGCCAGCACCGAAAGGGCAGGCCAGAGCTCTGGAAACACCATATATTTT.

This sequence joins TRBV6-4 and TRBJ2-2; 7 bases agree with TRBD1. The CDR3 is 14 residues long. CDR1 and CDR2 from the germline V gene are MRHNA and SNTAGT. The V segment lost 4 bases and the J segment 1 base; nucleotides outside the gene matches: 0. CDR3 coding DNA: TGTGCCAGCAGTGGGACAGGGAACACCGGGGAGCTGTTTTTT. It encodes CASSGTGNTGELFF.

V gene TRBV6-2 or TRBV6-3 combines with J gene TRBJ2-1; TRBD1 is a possible D gene (6 bases). Trimming took 4 bases from V and 3 from J, leaving 10 bases between them. The CDR3 consists of 14 residues. CDR1 and CDR2 from the germline V gene are MNHEY and SVGEGT. The DNA for the CDR3 is TGTGCCAGCAGTTTTCGGGACAACTACAATGAGCAGTTCTTC. Protein sequence: CASSFRDNYNEQFF.

The chain links TRBV2 to TRBJ2-5, with D maybe TRBD2 (6 bases). V was cut by 2 bases and J by 0 bases, with 10 bases left in between. Per the germline V gene, CDR1 is SNHLY and CDR2 is FYNNEI. The CDR3 has 15 amino acids. The DNA of the CDR3 is TGTGCCAGCAGTGAATTAACTAGCAACCAAGAGACCCAGTACTTC. It encodes CASSELTSNQETQYF.